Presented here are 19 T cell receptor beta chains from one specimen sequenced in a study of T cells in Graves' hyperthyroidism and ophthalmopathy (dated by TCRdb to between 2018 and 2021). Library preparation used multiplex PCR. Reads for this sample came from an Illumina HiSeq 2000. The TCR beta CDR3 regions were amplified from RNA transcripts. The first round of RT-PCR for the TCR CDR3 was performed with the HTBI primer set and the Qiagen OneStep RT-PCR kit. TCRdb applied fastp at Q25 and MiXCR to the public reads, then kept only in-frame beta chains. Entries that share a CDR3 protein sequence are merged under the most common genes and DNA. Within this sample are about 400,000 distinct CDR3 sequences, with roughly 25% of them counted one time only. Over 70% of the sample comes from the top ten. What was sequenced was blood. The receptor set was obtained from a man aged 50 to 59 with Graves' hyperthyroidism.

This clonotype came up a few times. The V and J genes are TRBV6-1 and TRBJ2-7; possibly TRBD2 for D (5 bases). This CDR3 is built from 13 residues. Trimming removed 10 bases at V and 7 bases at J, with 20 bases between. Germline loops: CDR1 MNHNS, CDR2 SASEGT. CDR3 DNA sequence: TGTGCCACCTCCGGGCCTTCGCGCGGGGAGCAGTACTTC. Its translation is CATSGPSRGEQYF.

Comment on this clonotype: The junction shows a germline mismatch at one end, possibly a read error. The CDR3 DNA is TGTGCCAGTAGGTCGAGGAACTCCGGAGCAAACACCAGGGAGCTGTTTTTT. Translating it yields CASRSRNSGANTRELFF. This rearrangement joins TRBV19 to TRBJ2-2; D not resolved. Germline V lookup: CDR1 LNHDA, CDR2 SQIVND (reference sequence). The length of the CDR3 is 17 residues.

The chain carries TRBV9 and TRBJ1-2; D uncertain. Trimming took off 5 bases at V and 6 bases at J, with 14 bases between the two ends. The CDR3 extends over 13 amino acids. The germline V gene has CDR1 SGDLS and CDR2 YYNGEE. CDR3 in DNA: TGTGCCAGCAGAACTGACGAAGATAATGGCTACACCTTC. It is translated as CASRTDEDNGYTF.

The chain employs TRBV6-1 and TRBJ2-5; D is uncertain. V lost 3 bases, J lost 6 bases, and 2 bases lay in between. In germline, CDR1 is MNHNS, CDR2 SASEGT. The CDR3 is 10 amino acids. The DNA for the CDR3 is TGTGCCAGCAGTGAGAAGACCCAGTACTTC. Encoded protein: CASSEKTQYF.

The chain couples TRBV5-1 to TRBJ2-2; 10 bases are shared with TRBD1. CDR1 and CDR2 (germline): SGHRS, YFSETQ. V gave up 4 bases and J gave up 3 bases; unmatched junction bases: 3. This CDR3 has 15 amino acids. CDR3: CASSRQGADTGELFF. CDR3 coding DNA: TGCGCCAGCAGCCGACAGGGGGCTGACACCGGGGAGCTGTTTTTT.

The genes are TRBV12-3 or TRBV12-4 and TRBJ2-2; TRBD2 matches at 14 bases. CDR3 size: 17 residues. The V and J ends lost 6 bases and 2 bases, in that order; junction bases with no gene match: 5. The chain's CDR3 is CASRTTSGRANTGELFF. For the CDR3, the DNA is TGTGCCAGCAGGACGACTAGCGGGAGGGCTAACACCGGGGAGCTGTTTTTT.

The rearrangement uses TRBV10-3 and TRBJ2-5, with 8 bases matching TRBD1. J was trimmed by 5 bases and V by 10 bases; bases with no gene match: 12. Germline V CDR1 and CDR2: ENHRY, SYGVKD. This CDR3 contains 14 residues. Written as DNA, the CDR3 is TGTGCCACTAGAAAAACAGGGGGAGGTGAGACCCAGTACTTC. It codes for CATRKTGGGETQYF.

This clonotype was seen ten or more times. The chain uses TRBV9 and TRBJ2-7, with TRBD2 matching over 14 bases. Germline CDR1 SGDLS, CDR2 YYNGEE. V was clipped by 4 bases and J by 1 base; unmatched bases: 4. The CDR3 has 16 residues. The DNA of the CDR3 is TGTGCCAGCAGCTTCGGGACTAGCGGGAGTTCCTACGAGCAGTACTTC. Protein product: CASSFGTSGSSYEQYF.

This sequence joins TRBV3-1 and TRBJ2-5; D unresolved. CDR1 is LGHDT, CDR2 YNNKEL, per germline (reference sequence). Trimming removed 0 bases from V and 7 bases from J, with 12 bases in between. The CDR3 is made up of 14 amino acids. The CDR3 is CASSQDSTWGTQYF. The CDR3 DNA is TGTGCCAGCAGCCAAGACTCAACATGGGGGACCCAGTACTTC.

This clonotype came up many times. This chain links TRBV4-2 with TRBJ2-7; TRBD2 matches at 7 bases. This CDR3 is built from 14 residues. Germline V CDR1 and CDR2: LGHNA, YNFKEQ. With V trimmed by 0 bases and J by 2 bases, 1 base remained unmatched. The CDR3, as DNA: TGTGCCAGCAGCCAAGATCTAGCGGCCTACGAGCAGTACTTC. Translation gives CASSQDLAAYEQYF.

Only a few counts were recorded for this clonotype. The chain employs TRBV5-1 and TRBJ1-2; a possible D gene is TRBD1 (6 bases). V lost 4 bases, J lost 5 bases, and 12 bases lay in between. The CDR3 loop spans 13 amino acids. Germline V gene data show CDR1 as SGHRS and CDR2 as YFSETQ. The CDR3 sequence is CASSIDRTYGYTF. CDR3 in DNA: TGCGCCAGCAGCATAGACAGGACATATGGCTACACCTTC.

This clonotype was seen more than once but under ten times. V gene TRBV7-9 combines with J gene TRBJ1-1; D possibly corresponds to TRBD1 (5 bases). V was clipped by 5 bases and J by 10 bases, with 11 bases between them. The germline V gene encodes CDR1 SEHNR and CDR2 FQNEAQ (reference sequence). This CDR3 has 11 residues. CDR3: CASSPGTRAFF. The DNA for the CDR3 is TGTGCCAGCAGCCCGGGGACGAGAGCTTTCTTT. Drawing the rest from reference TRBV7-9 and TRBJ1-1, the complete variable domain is DTGVSQNPRHKITKRGQNVTFRCDPISEHNRLYWYRQTLGQGPEFLTYFQNEAQLEKSRLLSDRFSAERPKGSFSTLEIQRTEQGDSAMYLCASSPGTRAFFGQGTRLTVV.

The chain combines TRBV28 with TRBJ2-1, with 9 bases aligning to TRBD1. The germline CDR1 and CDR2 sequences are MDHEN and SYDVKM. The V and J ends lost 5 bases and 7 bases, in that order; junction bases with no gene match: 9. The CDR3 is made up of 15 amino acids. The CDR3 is CASSPPGTGSNEQFF. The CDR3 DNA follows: TGTGCCAGCAGTCCCCCCGGGACAGGGTCTAATGAGCAGTTCTTC.

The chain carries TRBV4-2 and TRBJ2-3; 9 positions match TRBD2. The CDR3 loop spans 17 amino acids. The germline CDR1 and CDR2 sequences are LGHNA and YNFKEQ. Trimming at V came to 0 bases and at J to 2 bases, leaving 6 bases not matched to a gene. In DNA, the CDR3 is TGTGCCAGCAGCCAAGACGGAGCGGGAGGATCCACAGATACGCAGTATTTT. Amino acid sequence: CASSQDGAGGSTDTQYF.

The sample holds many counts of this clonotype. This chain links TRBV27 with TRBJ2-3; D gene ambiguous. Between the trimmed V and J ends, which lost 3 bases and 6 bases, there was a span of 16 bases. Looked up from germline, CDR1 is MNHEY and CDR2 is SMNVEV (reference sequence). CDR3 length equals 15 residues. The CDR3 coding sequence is TGTGCCAGCAGTTTCGAGCCGCTGAGGTGGGATACGCAGTATTTT. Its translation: CASSFEPLRWDTQYF.

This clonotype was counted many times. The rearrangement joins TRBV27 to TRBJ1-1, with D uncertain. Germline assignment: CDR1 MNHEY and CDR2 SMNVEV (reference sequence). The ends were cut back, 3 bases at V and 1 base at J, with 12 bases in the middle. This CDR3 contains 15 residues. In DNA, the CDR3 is TGTGCCAGCAGTTTCTCCCGTGGACGGAACACTGAAGCTTTCTTT. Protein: CASSFSRGRNTEAFF.

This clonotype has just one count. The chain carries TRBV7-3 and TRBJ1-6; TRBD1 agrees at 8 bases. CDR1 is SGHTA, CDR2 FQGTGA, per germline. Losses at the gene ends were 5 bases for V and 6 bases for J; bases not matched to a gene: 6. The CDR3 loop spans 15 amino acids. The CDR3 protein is CASSRTGFLNSPLHF. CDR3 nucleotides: TGTGCCAGCAGCCGGACAGGGTTTCTTAATTCACCCCTCCACTTT. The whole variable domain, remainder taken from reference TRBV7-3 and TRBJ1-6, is GAGVSQTPSNKVTEKGKYVELRCDPISGHTALYWYRQSLGQGPEFLIYFQGTGAADDSGLPNDRFFAVRPEGSVSTLKIQRTERGDSAVYLCASSRTGFLNSPLHFGNGTRLTVT.

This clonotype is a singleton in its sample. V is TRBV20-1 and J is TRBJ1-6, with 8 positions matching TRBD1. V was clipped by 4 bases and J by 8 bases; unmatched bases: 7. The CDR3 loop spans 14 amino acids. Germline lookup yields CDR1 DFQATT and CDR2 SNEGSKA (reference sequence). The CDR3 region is CSATAGTGDSPLHF. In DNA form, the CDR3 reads TGCAGTGCTACGGCCGGGACAGGAGATTCACCCCTCCACTTT.

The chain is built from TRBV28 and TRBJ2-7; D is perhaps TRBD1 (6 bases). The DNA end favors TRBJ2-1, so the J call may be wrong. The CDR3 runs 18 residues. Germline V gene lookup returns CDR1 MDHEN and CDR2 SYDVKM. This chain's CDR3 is CASSSLEDSSMDSYEQFF. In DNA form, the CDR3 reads TGTGCCAGCAGTTCATTGGAGGACAGCTCCATGGACTCCTACGAGCAGTTCTTC.